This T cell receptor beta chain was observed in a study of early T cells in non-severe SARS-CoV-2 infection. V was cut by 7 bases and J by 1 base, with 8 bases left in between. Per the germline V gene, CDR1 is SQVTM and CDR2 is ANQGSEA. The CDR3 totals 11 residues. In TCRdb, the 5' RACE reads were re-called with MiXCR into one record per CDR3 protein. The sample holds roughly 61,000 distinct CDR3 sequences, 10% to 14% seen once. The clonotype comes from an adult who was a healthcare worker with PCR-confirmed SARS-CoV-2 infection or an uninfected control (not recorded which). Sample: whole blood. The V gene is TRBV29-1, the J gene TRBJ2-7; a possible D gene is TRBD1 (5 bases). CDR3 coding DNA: TGCAGCGGTCAGGGATCCTACGAGCAGTACTTC. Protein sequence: CSGQGSYEQYF.